This T cell receptor (beta chain) was retrieved from a study of graft-versus-host responses after intestinal transplantation. Background on the study: Tacrolimus and steroids were given for two to three years to all recipients after anti-thymocyte globulin induction.

Libraries were prepared by immunoSEQ multiplex PCR; TCRdb keeps only in-frame clonotypes and omits some of them. The top ten hold roughly 2% of the sample, which has tens of thousands of clones, more than 85% seen once. As regards this clone: The antigen is undetermined.

Notes on the study in general: Among recipient marrow samples, GvH clones were found; some appeared first in ileum or blood.

The specimen comprised unstimulated CD8+ T cells sorted from spleen or lymph node cells, sampled before intestinal transplant. This receptor was obtained from a human donor who received an intestinal transplant.

CDR3 protein: CASSTGNQPQHF. DNA of the CDR3: TGTGCCAGCAGCACGGGGAATCAGCCCCAGCATTTT. The chain employs TRBV7-9 and TRBJ1-5; the D is unclear. V was trimmed by 5 bases and J by 4 bases, leaving 6 bases between them. Germline V lookup: CDR1 SEHNR, CDR2 FQNEAQ (reference sequence). This CDR3 region has 12 residues.